This is a list of T cell receptor beta chains from one sample in a study of cytomegalovirus exposure and HLA in healthy donors. The table came from immunoSEQ multiplex PCR; TCRdb's copy has only in-frame clones and leaves some out. Altogether approximately 150,000 clones are present, around four fifths being singletons, with the ten largest covering roughly 2.5%. Sequenced input: PBMCs. The source of these receptors is a boy under 10 years old in good health and CMV-seronegative. The CDR3 runs from the conserved cysteine through the conserved F or W. The order of the fields is J gene, clone size, D gene, V gene, CDR3 DNA, CDR3 protein. A D gene is named only where the DNA matches it firmly. Clone size is given for some rows only: seen once, a few or many times, or a class if the clone is expanded.

J gene: TRBJ1-2; clone size: NA; D gene: NA; V gene: TRBV28; CDR3 DNA: TGTGCCAGCAGTACCCTCAGGGAGGCTAACTATGGCTACACCTTC; CDR3 protein: CASSTLREANYGYTF
J gene: TRBJ2-7; clone size: NA; D gene: NA; V gene: TRBV7-8; CDR3 DNA: TGTGCCAGCAGCTTATACGGCTACGAGCAGTACTTC; CDR3 protein: CASSLYGYEQYF
J gene: TRBJ1-5; clone size: NA; D gene: NA; V gene: TRBV5-4; CDR3 DNA: TGTGCCAGCAGCTTTGGTGGCGGCAACAATCAGCCCCAGCATTTT; CDR3 protein: CASSFGGGNNQPQHF
J gene: TRBJ2-1; clone size: NA; D gene: TRBD1; V gene: TRBV6-5; CDR3 DNA: TGTGCCAGCAGTTTACAGGGGGTACCCTACAATGAGCAGTTCTTC; CDR3 protein: CASSLQGVPYNEQFF
J gene: TRBJ1-4; clone size: few; D gene: TRBD1; V gene: TRBV19; CDR3 DNA: TGTGCCAGTAGTATATTGACAGGGAATAATGAAAAACTGTTTTTT; CDR3 protein: CASSILTGNNEKLFF
J gene: TRBJ2-7; clone size: NA; D gene: TRBD1; V gene: TRBV7-8; CDR3 DNA: TGTGCCAGCAGCTTAGCTGTGACAGGGAGTTTGAGAGAGCAGTACTTC; CDR3 protein: CASSLAVTGSLREQYF
J gene: TRBJ2-7; clone size: NA; D gene: TRBD1; V gene: TRBV6-1; CDR3 DNA: TGTGCCAGCAGTGAAGAGGAGACAGGGGGCTACGAGCAGTACTTC; CDR3 protein: CASSEEETGGYEQYF
J gene: TRBJ2-1; clone size: NA; D gene: NA; V gene: TRBV28; CDR3 DNA: TGTGCCAGCAGTTTAACGGACTCCAATGAGCAGTTCTTC; CDR3 protein: CASSLTDSNEQFF
J gene: TRBJ2-1; clone size: NA; D gene: TRBD1; V gene: TRBV4-3; CDR3 DNA: TGCGCCAGCAGCCAAGTGTTGGACAGGGGTCGAAAAACCTACAATGAGCAGTTCTTC; CDR3 protein: CASSQVLDRGRKTYNEQFF
J gene: TRBJ1-1; clone size: NA; D gene: NA; V gene: TRBV19; CDR3 DNA: TGTGCCAGTAGTATAGCCAGGAACACTGAAGCTTTCTTT; CDR3 protein: CASSIARNTEAFF
J gene: TRBJ1-6; clone size: NA; D gene: NA; V gene: TRBV7-3; CDR3 DNA: TGTGCCAGCAGCTTAGGAGGGAACCATAATTCACCCCTCCACTTT; CDR3 protein: CASSLGGNHNSPLHF
J gene: TRBJ2-1; clone size: NA; D gene: TRBD2; V gene: TRBV6-1; CDR3 DNA: TGTGCCAGCAGTGAAGCGCTGCGGGCCCCGAGGACTAGCCGTAACAATGAGCAGTTCTTC; CDR3 protein: CASSEALRAPRTSRNNEQFF
J gene: TRBJ1-3; clone size: NA; D gene: NA; V gene: TRBV10-3; CDR3 DNA: TGTGCCATCAGTGGTCTAATATCGGACACCATATATTTT; CDR3 protein: CAISGLISDTIYF
J gene: TRBJ1-4; clone size: NA; D gene: NA; V gene: TRBV28; CDR3 DNA: TGTGCCAGCGAGGACACGAATGAAAAACTGTTTTTT; CDR3 protein: CASEDTNEKLFF
J gene: TRBJ1-3; clone size: NA; D gene: TRBD1; V gene: TRBV5-4; CDR3 DNA: TGTGCCAGCAGCTTGGTGCCGGGACAGACTGGAAACACCATATATTTT; CDR3 protein: CASSLVPGQTGNTIYF
J gene: TRBJ1-2; clone size: NA; D gene: TRBD1; V gene: TRBV6-6; CDR3 DNA: TGTGCCAGCAGTTATGGACAGGGGAACTATGGCTACACCTTC; CDR3 protein: CASSYGQGNYGYTF